The 27 T cell receptor beta chains reported below all come from one sample, sequenced in a study of shared clonotypes between healthy human individuals. Profiling relied on immunoSEQ multiplex PCR, and the TCRdb table lists in-frame clones only, not all of them. The table shows fewer than 1.8 million clones, with approximately 98.5% occurring only once. Sequenced material: naive CD4+ T cells sorted from blood. As to subset: CD45RA+ positively selected. The receptors stem from a man under 40 in good health.

The chain joins TRBV28 to TRBJ2-7; 8 bases are shared with TRBD1. V was clipped by 6 bases and J by 2 bases; unmatched bases: 3. CDR3 size: 13 residues. CDR1 and CDR2 from the germline V gene are MDHEN and SYDVKM. The CDR3 reads CASRWTGTYEQYF. CDR3 nucleotide sequence: TGTGCCAGCAGGTGGACAGGGACCTACGAGCAGTACTTC. Full variable domain (missing parts from reference TRBV28 and TRBJ2-7): DVKVTQSSRYLVKRTGEKVFLECVQDMDHENMFWYRQDPGLGLRLIYFSYDVKMKEKGDIPEGYSVSREKKERFSLILESASTNQTSMYLCASRWTGTYEQYFGPGTRLTVT.

The rearrangement uses TRBV5-1 and TRBJ2-3, with 8 bases fitting TRBD2. V shed 0 bases and J 4 bases; nucleotides not matched to a gene: 4. Germline lookup yields CDR1 SGHRS and CDR2 YFSETQ. This CDR3 contains 15 residues. CDR3 sequence (DNA): TGCGCCAGCAGCTTGGGAACTAGCGGCGCAGATACGCAGTATTTT. Residues: CASSLGTSGADTQYF.

This rearrangement joins TRBV5-8 to TRBJ1-5; no definite D call. This CDR3 comprises 14 residues. Trimming stripped 7 bases from V and 0 bases from J, with 11 bases between. The germline V gene has CDR1 SGHTS and CDR2 YDEGEE. The CDR3 spells CASRQEPSNQPQHF. The CDR3, as DNA: TGTGCCAGCCGCCAGGAGCCTAGCAATCAGCCCCAGCATTTT. The complete variable domain, with remaining parts taken from reference TRBV5-8 and TRBJ1-5, reads EAGVTQSPTHLIKTRGQQATLRCSPISGHTSVYWYQQALGLGLQFLLWYDEGEERNRGNFPPRFSGRQFPNYSSELNVNALELEDSALYLCASRQEPSNQPQHFGDGTRLSIL.

V gene TRBV27 combines with J gene TRBJ1-2; no firm D call. The CDR3 length is 16 residues. The germline gives CDR1 MNHEY, CDR2 SMNVEV (reference sequence). V lost 4 bases, J lost 4 bases, and 19 bases lay in between. The CDR3 nucleotides read TGTGCCAGCAGTTCAAATTCGGGAAGGGTAACCTATGGCTACACCTTC. Its translation is CASSSNSGRVTYGYTF.

Turning to this clone: The same CDR3 can be traced to other DNA sequences in this sample. V usage is TRBV5-1 and J usage is TRBJ2-3, with 7 bases matching TRBD1. V was clipped by 0 bases and J by 3 bases; unmatched bases: 4. The germline gives CDR1 SGHRS, CDR2 YFSETQ. This CDR3 has 15 residues. The CDR3 region is CASSLGDSSTDTQYF. Here the CDR3 DNA reads TGCGCCAGCAGCTTGGGGGACAGTTCAACAGATACGCAGTATTTT. The full variable domain, rest sourced from reference TRBV5-1 and TRBJ2-3, is KAGVTQTPRYLIKTRGQQVTLSCSPISGHRSVSWYQQTPGQGLQFLFEYFSETQRNKGNFPGRFSGRQFSNSRSEMNVSTLELGDSALYLCASSLGDSSTDTQYFGPGTRLTVL.

The chain employs TRBV9 and TRBJ2-2; TRBD1 matches 7 bases. The trim removed 3 bases at V and 6 bases at J, leaving 5 bases unmatched. This CDR3 contains 14 residues. Per the germline V gene, CDR1 is SGDLS and CDR2 is YYNGEE. The CDR3 region has the DNA TGTGCCAGCAGCGAGACAGGGACCCCCGGGGAGCTGTTTTTT. Its translation: CASSETGTPGELFF.

This clone was observed a single time. J is TRBJ2-5 and V is TRBV5-1; 9 nucleotides line up with TRBD2. The germline CDR1 and CDR2 sequences are SGHRS and YFSETQ. With 0 bases clipped from V and 1 base from J, the junction kept 4 bases outside the gene matches. CDR3 size: 16 residues. The CDR3 loop reads CASSLGLADFQETQYF. The CDR3 DNA reads as TGCGCCAGCAGCTTGGGACTAGCGGACTTCCAAGAGACCCAGTACTTC.

The chain joins TRBV9 to TRBJ2-1, with 9 positions matching TRBD2. This CDR3 contains 14 residues. The junction had 7 bases not matched to a gene; V was cut back by 0 bases and J by 12 bases. Germline CDR1 reads SGDLS; CDR2 reads YYNGEE. CDR3 DNA sequence: TGTGCCAGCAGCGTAGTGGCGGGAGGGCGTGGGCAGTTCTTC. This translates into CASSVVAGGRGQFF.

The chain is built from TRBV15 and TRBJ2-6; the D is unclear. Trimming pared 5 bases from V and 2 bases from J, leaving 13 bases between. Germline-derived CDR1 and CDR2 are LNHNV and YYDKDF (reference sequence). The CDR3 contains 16 residues. As DNA, the CDR3 is TGTGCCACCAGCCCCCGAACGGGCACTGGGGCCAACGTCCTGACTTTC. Translated: CATSPRTGTGANVLTF.

The chain couples TRBV6-5 to TRBJ2-3; 7 nucleotides align to TRBD1. V trimming: 4 bases; J trimming: 0 bases; junction bases outside the gene matches: 4. Germline lookup yields CDR1 MNHEY and CDR2 SVGAGI. The CDR3 has 15 residues. CDR3 sequence: CASSLGQPSTDTQYF. Here the CDR3 DNA reads TGTGCCAGCAGTTTGGGACAGCCGAGCACAGATACGCAGTATTTT.

The rearrangement joins TRBV28 to TRBJ1-2; 7 nucleotides match TRBD1. This CDR3 is built from 12 residues. CDR1 and CDR2 from the germline V gene are MDHEN and SYDVKM. The V and J ends lost 9 bases and 4 bases, in that order; junction bases with no gene match: 5. The chain's CDR3 is CASIGTVYGYTF. The CDR3 DNA sequence: TGTGCCAGTATCGGGACAGTCTATGGCTACACCTTC.

About this clone itself: Other DNA sequences of this sample code for an identical CDR3. The chain uses TRBV20-1 and TRBJ2-2; no definite D call. The length of the CDR3 is 11 residues. The V end lost 5 bases, the J end lost 6 bases, and 7 bases lay between the germline ends. The germline gives CDR1 DFQATT, CDR2 SNEGSKA (reference sequence). The CDR3 region is CSASLAGELFF. CDR3 coding DNA: TGCAGTGCTTCCTTGGCCGGGGAGCTGTTTTTT.

As to this clone: The junction departs from germline at one end; a sequencing error may be responsible. The rearrangement uses TRBV7-7 and TRBJ2-1, with D possibly being TRBD2 (6 bases). The CDR3 covers 17 residues. Per germline, CDR1 SSHAT and CDR2 FNYEAQ (reference sequence). The CDR3 DNA sequence: TGTGCTAGCAGCTTAGTGGGGGGTCGGGAGAGAGGCAATGAGCAGTTCTTC. Encoded protein: CASSLVGGRERGNEQFF.

J is TRBJ1-1 and V is TRBV28; D is uncertain. Trimming stripped 6 bases from V and 4 bases from J, with 9 bases between. CDR1 is MDHEN, CDR2 SYDVKM, per germline. The CDR3 contains 12 residues. The CDR3 region has the DNA TGTGCCAGCAGCCCCCGGGGCACTGAAGCTTTCTTT. This codes for CASSPRGTEAFF.

The V and J genes are TRBV19 and TRBJ2-5, with D unresolved. This CDR3 has 14 amino acids. V lost 6 bases to trimming and J lost 0 bases, with 11 bases between them. The germline V gene has CDR1 LNHDA and CDR2 SQIVND (reference sequence). CDR3 nucleotide sequence: TGTGCCAGTAGCTCTGGTTCGTACCAAGAGACCCAGTACTTC. It yields the protein CASSSGSYQETQYF.

V is TRBV10-3 and J is TRBJ2-6, with D hard to call. Trimming pared 0 bases from V and 1 base from J, leaving 10 bases between. There are 17 residues in the CDR3. Germline V gene sequence: CDR1 ENHRY, CDR2 SYGVKD. The CDR3 DNA sequence: TGTGCCATCAGTGAGTCGGTGGGTTTGTCTGGGGCCAACGTCCTGACTTTC. It specifies CAISESVGLSGANVLTF.

The genes are TRBV18 and TRBJ2-1, with 13 bases matching TRBD2. This CDR3 contains 16 residues. J gave up 7 bases and V 4 bases, and 7 bases lay outside the gene matches. Germline CDR1 KGHSH, CDR2 LQKENI. The CDR3 nucleotides are TGTGCCAGCTCACTTTCCGGGACTAGCGGGATTAATGAGCAGTTCTTC. Translated: CASSLSGTSGINEQFF.

The chain carries TRBV7-3 and TRBJ2-2, with a tentative D call TRBD2 (5 bases). Trimming took 8 bases from V and 5 from J, leaving 12 bases between them. This CDR3 region has 13 residues. The germline V gene has CDR1 SGHTA and CDR2 FQGTGA. CDR3 sequence (DNA): TGTGCCAGCCAATCTGAGGGAACCGGGGAGCTGTTTTTT. This translates into CASQSEGTGELFF. Filled out from reference TRBV7-3 and TRBJ2-2, the complete variable domain reads GAGVSQTPSNKVTEKGKYVELRCDPISGHTALYWYRQSLGQGPEFLIYFQGTGAADDSGLPNDRFFAVRPEGSVSTLKIQRTERGDSAVYLCASQSEGTGELFFGEGSRLTVL.

This clone was counted once. The rearrangement uses TRBV6-5 and TRBJ1-4; 7 nucleotides line up with TRBD1. This CDR3 is built from 13 residues. CDR1 is MNHEY and CDR2 is SVGAGI in the germline V gene. V lost 6 bases, J lost 8 bases, and 6 bases stayed unmatched. The CDR3 is CASRPGQLEKLFF. The CDR3 nucleotides are TGTGCCAGCAGACCGGGACAGTTGGAAAAACTGTTTTTT.

V usage is TRBV7-2 and J usage is TRBJ2-3; TRBD2 matches 10 bases. The trim removed 4 bases at V and 9 bases at J, leaving 13 bases unmatched. Germline V gene lookup returns CDR1 SGHTA and CDR2 FQGNSA. CDR3 length: 16 residues. As DNA, the CDR3 is TGTGCCAGCAGCTCCGCGGGAGCGGGAGGGCCTCGAACGCAGTATTTT. Protein sequence: CASSSAGAGGPRTQYF.

This chain uses TRBV27 with TRBJ1-5, with D hard to call. Germline CDR1 reads MNHEY; CDR2 reads SMNVEV (reference sequence). The CDR3 has 14 residues. The ends were cut back, 0 bases at V and 6 bases at J, with 9 bases in the middle. The DNA of the CDR3 is TGTGCCAGCAGTTTATCGGGCCGCTTTCAGCCCCAGCATTTT. It codes for CASSLSGRFQPQHF.

This chain connects TRBV5-1 to TRBJ1-2; D remains ambiguous. The V end was cut by 0 bases, the J end by 8 bases, with 14 bases between. The CDR3 spans 14 residues. Germline V gene data show CDR1 as SGHRS and CDR2 as YFSETQ. CDR3 region: CASSLDPPTLGYTF. In DNA, the CDR3 is TGCGCCAGCAGCTTGGATCCACCAACATTGGGCTACACCTTC.

V is TRBV7-9 and J is TRBJ2-7, with no clear D. The germline V gene encodes CDR1 SEHNR and CDR2 FQNEAQ (reference sequence). V lost 2 bases to trimming and J lost 4 bases, with 6 bases between them. The CDR3 sequence is 12 residues long. The CDR3 here is CASSLIPYEQYF. In nucleotides, the CDR3 is TGTGCCAGCAGCTTAATCCCTTACGAGCAGTACTTC.

Notes on this clone: Other DNA sequences within the sample encode an identical CDR3. This rearrangement joins TRBV19 to TRBJ2-7, with no clear D. The length of the CDR3 is 14 residues. Germline V gives CDR1 LNHDA, CDR2 SQIVND (reference sequence). The V end lost 3 bases, the J end lost 0 bases, and 9 bases lay between the germline ends. CDR3 DNA: TGTGCCAGTAGTATCCTCGGGCGCTCCTACGAGCAGTACTTC. Translation gives CASSILGRSYEQYF.

The chain is built from TRBV10-3 and TRBJ2-2, with 7 bases lining up with TRBD1. CDR1 and CDR2 (germline): ENHRY, SYGVKD. The CDR3 has 14 residues. The V gene end was trimmed by 7 bases and the J gene end by 6 bases; junction bases not matched to a gene: 8. Here the CDR3 reads CAITPGQQSGELFF. The CDR3 region has the DNA TGTGCCATCACCCCGGGACAGCAATCCGGGGAGCTGTTTTTT.

The sample holds one count of this clone. J is TRBJ2-7 and V is TRBV7-9; TRBD1 might be the D (6 bases). The CDR3 has 13 residues. Germline loops: CDR1 SEHNR, CDR2 FQNEAQ (reference sequence). Trimming shortened V by 1 base and J by 4 bases, and 8 bases separated the two germline ends. DNA of the CDR3: TGTGCCAGCAGCTTAGTCGGACAGTACGAGCAGTACTTC. It codes for CASSLVGQYEQYF.

The chain recombines TRBV5-1 with TRBJ1-5, with TRBD1 matching over 7 bases. V gave up 4 bases and J gave up 0 bases; unmatched junction bases: 4. The CDR3 contains 15 residues. Looked up from germline, CDR1 is SGHRS and CDR2 is YFSETQ. This CDR3 is CASSPGQSSNQPQHF. Here the CDR3 DNA reads TGCGCCAGCAGCCCGGGACAGTCTAGCAATCAGCCCCAGCATTTT.